This T cell receptor beta chain is from a study of shared clonotypes between healthy human individuals (dated by TCRdb to 2020 to 2022). As for the study more broadly: Three men and a couple of women, aged 18 to 49 years, made up the cohort. Leukapheresis yielded between about 0.94 and 10 billion PBMCs per donor. Libraries were prepared and TCR repertoires were sequenced by different laboratories using diverse techniques, in order to increase sequencing depth and limit assay-specific biases. For each donor, CD4 naive and CD4 memory were each given three plates, CD8 naive was given two plates, and CD8 memory was given one plate. Blood TCR repertoires of about 5 healthy adults were deeply sequenced to estimate repertoire size and the extent of clonotype sharing between individuals. General study outcomes and caveats: Pairwise subsampling indicated that sequencing depth was expected to affect the degree of clonotype sharing among donors. Around 5% of naive CD4, around 4% of naive CD8, around 2.3% of memory CD4, and approximately 0.39% of memory CD8 clonotypes were shared across four donors. Incomplete sequencing was indicated by rarefaction of sorted-subset datasets, despite the large sequencing depth. Sampling was limited to blood, and TCR repertoires in tissue likely differ from TCR repertoires in blood. Estimated clonotype richness was generally larger for naive than for memory subsets. Clonotypes shared by all four sorted-subset donors showed higher generation probabilities than non-shared clonotypes. The genetic and exposure-history diversity represented was limited by the small number of donors.

Using the deep immunoSEQ assay, TCR CDR3 regions were amplified from genomic DNA by multiplex PCR. Extracted genomic DNA from each cell subset was distributed evenly across all wells of several immunoSEQ 96-well plates, and each plate was treated as a replicate. For sorted subsets, each replicate PCR was loaded with 150 to 250 ng genomic DNA, equivalent to 30,000 or so T cell genomes. Purified libraries were quantified with a Qubit 3.0 fluorometer, sized on a Bioanalyzer 2100, and re-quantified with the KAPA Library Quantification kit. Each immunoSEQ 96-well plate was sequenced on its own single-read 150-cycle Illumina NextSeq 550 flow cell. Per the source publication's procedure: Because the immunoSEQ output held only junctional sequences and lacked quality scores, the filtering could not match the filtering applied to full-length reads. To assign V/J genes and CDR3, sequences were annotated using PyIR, a Python wrapper for IgBLAST v1.9, with IMGT germline references. Any read was removed if the V/J assignment was weak (E-value above 1e-6), the CDR3 was missing, or the read contained stop codons, out-of-frame junctions, or ambiguous translated residues. V3J clonotypes were defined by identical inferred V gene, J gene, and CDR3 amino acid sequence. The percentage overlap between two repertoires was calculated by dividing the number of shared unique clonotypes by the size of the smaller repertoire. Repertoire richness was assessed with RTK rarefaction, the Chao1 estimator, and Recon v2.1 estimates of unobserved clonotypes. Generation probabilities were computed with OLGA for all TCRbeta clonotypes obtained by the gDNA method from a few donors. Held by TCRdb, this immuneACCESS table contains in-frame sequences only and omits some clones. Under half of the omission traces to an unresolved V gene where checked; the cause of the rest is unknown. The D gene and trimming were derived from the DNA, and the V and J assignments and clone size from that table. A total of approximately 980,000 clones appear in this sample, over 60% of them only once. Nearly 1.5% of the sample lies in the top ten.

V lost 5 bases and J lost 0 bases; the stretch between them is 14 bases long. Inclusive of the bounding cysteine and phenylalanine, the CDR3 is 15 residues long. The entry retains the CDR3 DNA only, 45 bases that are in frame from base 1. CDR1 and CDR2 (MNHEY, SVGAGI) derive from the germline V gene. In the case of this clone: The antigen it binds to is not known. No much larger clone is present one base from it, and per-base qualities are unavailable.

Donors were healthy HIV-negative adults with no recently reported acute infections or vaccinations. Only Caucasian adults living in Nashville, Tennessee, USA were represented among the donors. CD4+ T cells were enriched through magnetic negative selection, after which naive cells were positively selected on CD45RA and the remaining negative fraction served as the memory subset. After blood collection by leukapheresis, PBMCs were isolated using Ficoll-Histopaque density gradient centrifugation and then cryopreserved in the vapor phase of liquid nitrogen. Analytical flow cytometry was used to check the purity and quantity of every magnetically sorted T cell population. Genomic DNA was isolated from every sorted fraction and measured by UV absorbance on a Nanodrop 2000c.

The sequence is built from TRBV6-5 and TRBJ2-7; the D assignment is uncertain and may be TRBD1 or TRBD2, with 6 bases supporting each. Sequences were obtained from memory CD4+ T cells sorted from blood. Interpreted using the paper, the cell subset or site label stands for: CD45RA-negative fraction. This clonotype was sampled from a young man in good health. The CDR3 sequence is CASSRDGGGSYEQYF. At the DNA level, the sequence is TGTGCCAGCAGTAGGGATGGAGGGGGCTCCTACGAGCAGTACTTC.